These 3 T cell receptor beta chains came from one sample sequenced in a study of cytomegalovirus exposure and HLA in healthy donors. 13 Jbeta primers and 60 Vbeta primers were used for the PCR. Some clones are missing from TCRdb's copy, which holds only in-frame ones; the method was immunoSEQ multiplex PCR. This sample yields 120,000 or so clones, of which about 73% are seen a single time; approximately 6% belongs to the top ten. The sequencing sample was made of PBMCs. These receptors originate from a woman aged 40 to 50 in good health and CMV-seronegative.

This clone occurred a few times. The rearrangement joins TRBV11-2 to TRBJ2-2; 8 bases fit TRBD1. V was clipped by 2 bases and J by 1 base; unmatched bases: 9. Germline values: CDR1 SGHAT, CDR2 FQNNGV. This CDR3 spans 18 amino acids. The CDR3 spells CASSLIGQGWGNTGELFF. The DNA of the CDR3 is TGTGCCAGCAGCTTAATCGGACAGGGTTGGGGGAACACCGGGGAGCTGTTTTTT.

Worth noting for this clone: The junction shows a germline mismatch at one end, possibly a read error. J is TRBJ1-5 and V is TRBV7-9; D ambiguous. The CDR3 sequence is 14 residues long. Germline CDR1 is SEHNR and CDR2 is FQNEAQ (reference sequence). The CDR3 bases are TGTTCCAGCAGCTTAGCCGGTGGAGTCCAGCCCCAGCATTTT. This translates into CSSSLAGGVQPQHF.

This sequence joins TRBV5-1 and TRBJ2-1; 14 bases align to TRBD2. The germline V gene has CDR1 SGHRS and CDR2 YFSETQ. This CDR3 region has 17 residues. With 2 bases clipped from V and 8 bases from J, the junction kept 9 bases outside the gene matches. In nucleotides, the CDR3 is TGCGCCAGCAGCTTAGGACTAGCGGGAGGCCAGGGGGATGAGCAGTTCTTC. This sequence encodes CASSLGLAGGQGDEQFF.